This record covers a single T cell receptor beta chain. It lacks a known antigen. Library generation was performed with the immunoSEQ multiplex PCR assay. For the multiplex PCR, a mixture combining 60 forward primers for TCR Vbeta segments and 13 reverse primers for TCR Jbeta segments was used. A multiplex PCR assay on genomic DNA amplified the CDR3 region of rearranged TCR beta genes. On the Illumina HiSeq System, the amplified TCR beta libraries were sequenced as 87-base-pair reads. The authors processed their data as follows. Across the roughly 600 repertoires, a later analysis counted some 80 million unique TCR beta chains, roughly 11 million of which were shared by at least two donors. Raw reads were error-corrected and collapsed into unique sequences by a nearest-neighbor algorithm in which closely related sequences were merged to remove PCR and sequencing errors. CDR3 sequences were aligned to IMGT reference sequences to assign V, D and J gene segments. Each retained sequence needed at least a six-nucleotide match to both a V gene segment and a J gene segment. Rearrangements were called productive when the CDR3 lacked stop codons and stayed in frame with V and J; all others were non-productive. Following IMGT convention, CDR3 was defined as the stretch from the second conserved V-encoded cysteine up to the conserved J-encoded phenylalanine. The earlier analysis of about 500 of the donors excluded sequences that lacked an unambiguous match to a single V gene segment. An earlier analysis of approximately 590 of the donors classified V segments as functional when productive rearrangements were above 56.7% and as segregating when the standard deviation between donors was above 5%. A statistical classification framework was built for diagnosing cytomegalovirus status from the catalog of TCR beta chain sequences. In a later analysis, TCR nucleotide sequences were compared against IMGT/GENE-DB human TR gene sequences so that V and J genes could be assigned. In a later analysis, CDR3 sequences and most-parsimonious VDJ recombination scenarios were assigned using the TCRdist pipeline. In a later analysis, every TCR beta chain was defined by the combination of its CDR3 amino acid sequence and its V-gene family, and reads without a unique V-gene family were dropped. In a later analysis, 550 to 650 highly shared, low-generation-probability nucleotide sequences were removed to address suspected cross-contamination and a sequencing artifact. For each public chain, a later analysis derived a clonal expansion index from normalized ranks of inferred template counts within each repertoire. In a later analysis, generation probabilities were computed using a VDJ recombination model fitted to out-of-frame rearrangements, and the results were checked against IGoR. In a later analysis, TCR-TCR, TCR-HLA and TCR-CMV co-occurrence was scored with hypergeometric tests, and a repertoire-size bias correction was applied to TCR pairs. A later analysis estimated false discovery rates by permuting HLA or CMV assignments 20 times. In a later analysis, co-occurring TCRs were grouped using DBSCAN, with TCRdist sequence similarity added in when clustering inside HLA-allele-positive subsets. For co-occurrence clustering, repertoires with fewer than 30,000 or more than 120,000 public chains were excluded, along with roughly 5 repertoires with anomalous nucleotide sharing. TCRdb carries this immuneACCESS record with in-frame sequences only. Its versions omit some clonotypes, under half of them owing to an unresolved V gene in the studies checked, with the rest unexplained. The D gene and trimming were derived from the DNA, and the V and J assignments and clone size from that table. The table of this sample itemizes 75,000 to 95,000 clones. About 4.2% of the sample goes to the ten largest clones.

This sample is part of a study of cytomegalovirus exposure and HLA in healthy donors (TCRdb year 2017). Notes on the research overall: An earlier analysis of some 500 of the donors reported approximately 290 Gb of sequence data and about 100 million unique TCR beta sequences from about 179 million T cells. Among about 400 genotyped donors of the cohort, an average of roughly 230,000 unique TCR beta nucleotide sequences was sequenced per donor, of which 15% to 20% were non-productive. An early release that covered fewer than 800 HLA-typed donors contained about 300 gigabases of sequencing data and 80 million or so unique TCR sequences. A later genetic analysis used genome-wide SNP genotypes for about 60% of the 666 donors, treating that subset as a discovery cohort. An earlier analysis of approximately 630 of the donors applied high-throughput TCR beta sequencing to assess whether each TCR beta V gene segment acted as functional or pseudogenic. Donor age, sex, ethnicity and CMV serostatus were compiled together with the repertoire data. Roughly 5 DR-DQ haplotypes were handled as single units for association and clustering, since linkage in the cohort was strong. In addition to the first cohort of 666 subjects, a separate validation cohort of 130 or so different subjects was used. The aim of the study was to test whether cataloging public T cell receptors could identify signatures of past pathogen exposure. The study combined high-throughput TCR immunosequencing, statistical association of individual TCRs with disease status, and machine learning to predict cytomegalovirus infection status. In a later analysis, previously published TCR beta repertoires from several hundred donors were re-analyzed and high-resolution HLA genotyping was added so that TCR occurrence patterns could be studied. Using immunosequencing, the study profiled T cell repertoires from about 650 subjects and related those repertoires to cytomegalovirus serostatus. All discovery cohort repertoires had been generated on a single sequencing platform. The genetic ancestry cluster associated with self-reported Caucasian donors included 70% to 85% of the roughly 400 genotyped donors. Typing coverage varied by locus: about 620-630 donors for A, B, C, DRB1 and DQB1; around 560 for DQA1; 600 to 610 for DPA1; about 450 for DPB1. HLA typing covered class I and class II loci at four-digit resolution. Rather than drawing on any new phenotypic data, the later analysis identified candidate immune exposures from TCR beta sequences and the way those sequences occurred across donors. Points the paper makes about the study in general: A later analysis reported that several top co-occurrence clusters appeared linked to parvovirus B19, influenza, CMV and Epstein-Barr virus. Linkage disequilibrium might explain the correlated functional status among segregating V segments, but an unknown experimental factor could not be ruled out. While some public TCRs were present in many individuals, most TCR sequences turned up only very rarely across donors. A further reported finding was that TCR beta sequences accurately predicted the HLA-A and HLA-B alleles for most subjects in the first cohort. Because HLA typing was unavailable for some donors at each locus, only the typed subset was used in association tests. The authors suggested that the approach could potentially be extended to other disease states and immunological phenotypes. In a later genetic analysis, a missense DCLRE1C variant was associated with V-gene and J-gene trimming of TCR beta chains, and the association was replicated in an independent cohort. In an earlier analysis of some 500 of the donors, most TCR beta V segments were observed in productive rearrangements about 87% or about 30% of the time, broadly matching IMGT annotations. In a later analysis, most CMV-associated TCR beta chains were found to appear HLA-restricted, with HLA associations seemingly driven largely by CMV exposure. About 15 rarely observed V segments, including chromosome 9 orphons, were excluded from the earlier analysis of approximately 600 of the donors because counts were too low. The 87-base-pair reads could not distinguish some IMGT-functional V segments, including TRBV6-2 and TRBV6-3, so those segments were excluded. A later analysis found that HLA-associated TCR beta chains were more clonally expanded and had lower generation probabilities than equally common non-associated chains. A later genetic analysis reported fewer N-insertions in productive TCRs among donors in an Asian-associated ancestry cluster than the roughly 670-donor mean. Roughly uniform sequencing depth across donors was assumed in presence/absence analyses, although this assumption may not hold. For the cohort, immune exposure information was limited to CMV serostatus. According to a later analysis, TCR association rates differed among HLA loci, with DRB1 alleles showing the most associated TCRs and HLA-C alleles showing the fewest. This cohort had only TCR beta chains sequenced, and the lack of alpha or paired-chain data limited which features could be detected. A total of fewer than 200 TCR beta chains were listed by the study as associated with cytomegalovirus. A cluster of highly shared sequence variants was judged likely to be a technical artifact of the sequencing pipeline. The classifier was reported to diagnose cytomegalovirus status with high specificity and sensitivity in both the original and validation cohorts. At a false discovery rate of 0.05, a later analysis linked around 17,000 TCR beta sequences to specific HLA alleles. When HLA alleles, especially DR and DQ, strongly co-occurred, TCR associations were difficult to assign to individual alleles. Three of the identified cytomegalovirus-associated TCR beta chains were confirmed in vitro to be specific for cytomegalovirus antigens.

Including cysteine and phenylalanine, the CDR3 has 16 amino acids. Only the CDR3 part of the read is kept: 48 bases, read in frame from the first base. V gives up 4 bases and J gives up 5 bases, and the segment between their germline ends measures 21 bases. Looking up the germline V gene yields CDR1 SGDLS and CDR2 YYNGEE. The cohort consisted of 600 or so healthy bone marrow donors. At the time of sampling, every cohort member was nominally healthy, though immune exposures that went unrecorded were likely present. The donor tested CMV seronegative, placing the donor among the 350 or so seronegative members of the cohort. Every donor gave a peripheral blood sample, and the peripheral blood mononuclear cells from that sample were used for TCR beta sequencing. Genomic DNA was extracted from the blood cell samples with the Qiagen DNeasy Blood Extraction Kit.

The sequence was collected from a man younger than 45 in good health and CMV-seronegative. The sample consisted of PBMCs. The rearranged chain carries TRBV9 and TRBJ2-5; TRBD1 is a weak D gene call, 6 bases matching. The CDR3 is CASSPRDTLPGETQYF. The nucleotide sequence is TGTGCCAGCAGCCCTCGGGACACCCTCCCTGGGGAGACCCAGTACTTC.